These T cell receptor beta chains were read from a single sample in a study of radiotherapy plus CTLA-4 blockade in lung cancer. Here immunoSEQ multiplex PCR was the method, and the copy in TCRdb shows in-frame clones only, minus some. This repertoire shows tens of thousands of clones, about 72% found once; its top ten account for around 7%. Sequences were derived from peripheral blood, sampled from a patient treated with radiotherapy plus ipilimumab. These receptors came from a human donor with non-small cell lung cancer who had stable disease on radiotherapy plus ipilimumab. Each CDR3 is given without its conserved first and last residue. Clone size appears in some rows only: once, few, many, or a class for an expanded clone.

-	TRBV2	TRBJ2-3	12	ASSRDYYTDTQY
-	TRBV4-3	TRBJ2-3	12	ASSLGLDTDTQY
-	TRBV7-8	TRBJ1-3	14	ASSLGGSHSGNTIY
-	TRBV9	TRBJ1-1	10	ASSVEDGEAF
-	TRBV7-2	TRBJ1-2	12	ASSLGLEYYGYT
-	TRBV13	TRBJ1-2	14	ASSRDRGPPRYGYT
-	TRBV6-1	TRBJ2-5	13	ASSVVGGMKGTQY
-	TRBV2	TRBJ1-1	12	ASTQDSLNTEAF
once	TRBV6-1	TRBJ1-2	12	ASSYGTGKYGYT
-	TRBV28	TRBJ1-1	12	ASSLQRVGTEAF
-	TRBV18	TRBJ1-5	13	ASSQTGGERQPQH
-	TRBV6-1	TRBJ2-1	12	ASSEDSRRAQQF
-	TRBV6-5	TRBJ1-1	12	ASSYGHPNTEAF
-	TRBV29-1	TRBJ2-5	10	SVIVGGETQY
-	TRBV5-6	TRBJ2-1	14	ASSFRGLVRYNEQF
-	TRBV10-2	TRBJ1-6	12	ASSRGQGNSPLH
-	TRBV13	TRBJ2-7	13	ASSLGQGRSYEQY
-	TRBV5-6	TRBJ1-4	12	ASSFGQGAEKLF
-	TRBV7-2	TRBJ1-3	18	ASSLAVTGTGRSRGNTIY
-	TRBV14	TRBJ1-2	11	ASSQGQGYGYT
once	TRBV30	TRBJ1-6	10	ALEWVNSPLH
-	TRBV9	TRBJ2-7	10	ASSVTGVEQY
few	TRBV2	TRBJ1-1	8	ASGRSEAF